A single sample gave rise to the 10 T cell receptor beta chains below, sequenced in a study of neurological immune-mediated disorders. TCRdb fed the 5' RACE reads into MiXCR, producing one record per CDR3 protein. The table has over 35,000 distinct CDR3 sequences, 2.5% seen once; the top ten hold 9.5% to 15%. Sequenced input: PBMCs. These receptors all stem from a man younger than 40 with multiple sclerosis.

In this sample, this clonotype turned up many times. V gene TRBV20-1 combines with J gene TRBJ2-7; 7 bases map to TRBD1. CDR1 is DFQATT, CDR2 SNEGSKA, per germline (reference sequence). The CDR3 is 19 amino acids. The trim removed 1 base at V and 4 bases at J, leaving 22 bases unmatched. Here the CDR3 DNA reads TGCAGTGCTAGAGCCCGCACCACAAGCGACAGGGTATTACCGTACGAGCAGTACTTC. Protein sequence: CSARARTTSDRVLPYEQYF.

This clonotype occurred many times. The chain recombines TRBV7-9 with TRBJ1-1; the D is unclear. Trimming took off 8 bases at V and 5 bases at J, with 18 bases between the two ends. Germline V gene data show CDR1 as SEHNR and CDR2 as FQNEAQ (reference sequence). The length of the CDR3 is 14 residues. The CDR3 reads CASFAGGGITEAFF. CDR3 DNA sequence: TGTGCCAGCTTTGCAGGCGGCGGAATAACTGAAGCTTTCTTT.

This clonotype was recorded at least ten times. The J gene is TRBJ2-1, the V gene TRBV7-8, with TRBD2 matching over 8 bases. The junction had 9 bases not matched to a gene; V was cut back by 8 bases and J by 9 bases. Germline V gives CDR1 SGHVS, CDR2 FQNEAQ. The CDR3 spans 13 residues. The CDR3 coding sequence is TGTGCCAGCCGCGGGACTAGTCAAGGTGAGCAGTTCTTC. Its translation: CASRGTSQGEQFF.

This clonotype was recorded once. This chain connects TRBV20-1 to TRBJ2-5, with D unclear. The V end lost 7 bases, the J end lost 0 bases, and 12 bases lay between the germline ends. CDR1 is DFQATT, CDR2 SNEGSKA, per germline (reference sequence). The CDR3 is 13 residues long. CDR3 in amino acids: CSDSLGNQETQYF. CDR3 sequence (DNA): TGCAGTGATAGTCTGGGGAACCAAGAGACCCAGTACTTC.

This clonotype was counted ten times or more. The J gene is TRBJ2-1, the V gene TRBV20-1, with D possibly TRBD2 on 6 matching bases. The CDR3 has 11 amino acids. The germline gives CDR1 DFQATT, CDR2 SNEGSKA (reference sequence). V lost 3 bases, J lost 15 bases, and 15 bases lay in between. The CDR3 DNA reads as TGCAGTGCTAGGGCTGGGACTGAAAGGTTCTTC. Its translation is CSARAGTERFF.

The table lists this clonotype with many counts. As DNA, the CDR3 is TGTGCCAGCTCACCACTAGGGACAGACAATGAGCAGTTCTTC. Its translation is CASSPLGTDNEQFF. The genes are TRBV18 and TRBJ2-1; 7 bases align to TRBD1. J was trimmed by 5 bases and V by 1 base; bases with no gene match: 2. The germline CDR1 and CDR2 sequences are KGHSH and LQKENI. The CDR3 is 14 amino acids.

This clonotype was seen repeatedly, ten times or more. The rearrangement links TRBV7-9 to TRBJ2-1, with TRBD1 identical over 8 bases. The V gene's germline CDR1 is SEHNR and CDR2 FQNEAQ (reference sequence). The CDR3 length is 15 residues. The junction had 3 bases not matched to a gene; V was cut back by 5 bases and J by 0 bases. The CDR3 spells CASSQDRGSYNEQFF. The CDR3 region has the DNA TGTGCCAGCAGCCAAGACAGGGGCTCCTACAATGAGCAGTTCTTC. Full variable domain (rest looked up from reference TRBV7-9 and TRBJ2-1): DTGVSQNPRHKITKRGQNVTFRCDPISEHNRLYWYRQTLGQGPEFLTYFQNEAQLEKSRLLSDRFSAERPKGSFSTLEIQRTEQGDSAMYLCASSQDRGSYNEQFFGPGTRLTVL.

In its sample, this clonotype was seen many times. The genes are TRBV7-2 and TRBJ2-1; a possible D gene is TRBD1 (7 bases). Deletions cut 3 bases from V and 8 bases from J, with 8 bases between. The CDR3 consists of 12 residues. Germline V CDR1 and CDR2: SGHTA, FQGNSA. The DNA for the CDR3 is TGTGCCAGCAGCTTCAGGGGGGATGAGCAGTTCTTC. It is translated as CASSFRGDEQFF.

This clonotype was observed many times. This sequence joins TRBV5-5 and TRBJ2-7; the D gene is possibly TRBD2 (7 bases). The CDR3 is 16 residues long. V shed 4 bases and J shed 2 bases, with 19 bases lying between them. The V gene's germline CDR1 is SGHKS and CDR2 YYEKEE (reference sequence). Here the CDR3 reads CASSQAGQGRTYEQYF. Here the CDR3 DNA reads TGTGCCAGCAGCCAAGCGGGACAAGGAAGGACCTACGAGCAGTACTTC.

This clonotype was seen ten or more times. This chain uses TRBV27 with TRBJ2-3, with D maybe TRBD1 (5 bases). The length of the CDR3 is 14 residues. Germline lookup yields CDR1 MNHEY and CDR2 SMNVEV (reference sequence). V was clipped by 2 bases and J by 3 bases, with 9 bases between them. CDR3 residues: CASSLQGLTDTQYF. The CDR3 nucleotides read TGTGCCAGCAGTTTACAGGGTTTAACAGATACGCAGTATTTT.